This T cell receptor beta chain was captured by sequencing in a study of tumor-infiltrating lymphocytes in primary liver carcinoma. This clonotype was seen only a few times. CDR3 length: 14 amino acids. CDR1 is WNHNN and CDR2 is SYGVQD in the germline V gene (reference sequence). V was clipped by 0 bases and J by 1 base, with 7 bases between them. A constant-region primer primed TCR beta cDNA synthesis from 500 ng of total RNA. TCR beta libraries came from three nested multiplex PCR rounds using slightly modified ARM-PCR. Investigators reported that the first two PCR rounds, at roughly 10 cycles each, used TRBV1-TRBV30 forward primers with a C-beta reverse primer. TCRdb recomputed calls from the multiplex PCR reads with MiXCR, one row per CDR3 protein. The table lists 300,000 to 400,000 distinct CDR3 sequences, roughly 61% of them singletons. Germline DNA was also extracted, while the blood RNA originated from unsorted whole blood. Patients showed chronic HBV infection and an absence of prior treatment.

The clonotype comes from a middle-aged man with primary liver carcinoma and hepatitis B virus infection. Sequenced input: peripheral blood. This chain connects TRBV10-1 to TRBJ2-7; D is ambiguous. CDR3 sequence reads: CASSESVDSYEQYF. CDR3 nucleotides: TGCGCCAGCAGTGAGTCAGTCGATTCCTACGAGCAGTACTTC.